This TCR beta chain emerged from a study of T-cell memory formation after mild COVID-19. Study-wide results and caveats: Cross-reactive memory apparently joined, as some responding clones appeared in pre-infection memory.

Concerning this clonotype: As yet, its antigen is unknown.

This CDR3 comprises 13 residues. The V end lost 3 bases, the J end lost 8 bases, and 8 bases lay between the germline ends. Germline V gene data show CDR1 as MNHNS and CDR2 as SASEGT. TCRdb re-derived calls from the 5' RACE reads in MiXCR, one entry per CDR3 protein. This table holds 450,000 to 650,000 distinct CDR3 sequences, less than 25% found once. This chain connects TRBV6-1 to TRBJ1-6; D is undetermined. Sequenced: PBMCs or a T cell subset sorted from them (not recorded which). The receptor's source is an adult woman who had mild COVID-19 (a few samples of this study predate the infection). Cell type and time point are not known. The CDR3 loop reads CASSDTADSPLHF. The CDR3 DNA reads TGTGCCAGCAGTGACACCGCCGATTCACCCCTCCACTTT.